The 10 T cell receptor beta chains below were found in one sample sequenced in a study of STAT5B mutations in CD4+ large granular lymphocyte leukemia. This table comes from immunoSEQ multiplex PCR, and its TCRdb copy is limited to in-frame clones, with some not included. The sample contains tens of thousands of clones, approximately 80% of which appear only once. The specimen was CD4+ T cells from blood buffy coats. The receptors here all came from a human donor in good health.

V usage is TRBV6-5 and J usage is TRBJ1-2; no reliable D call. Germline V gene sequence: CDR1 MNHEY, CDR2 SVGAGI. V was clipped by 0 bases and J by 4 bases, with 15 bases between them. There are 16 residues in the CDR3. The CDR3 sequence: CASSYSSPARGYGYTF. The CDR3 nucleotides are TGTGCCAGCAGTTACTCTTCCCCTGCTCGAGGCTATGGCTACACCTTC.

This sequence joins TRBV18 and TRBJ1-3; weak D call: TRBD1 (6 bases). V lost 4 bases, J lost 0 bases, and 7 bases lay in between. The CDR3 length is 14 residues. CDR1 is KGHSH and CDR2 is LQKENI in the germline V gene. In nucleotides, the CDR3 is TGTGCCAGCTCACGACAGGACTCTGGAAACACCATATATTTT. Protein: CASSRQDSGNTIYF.

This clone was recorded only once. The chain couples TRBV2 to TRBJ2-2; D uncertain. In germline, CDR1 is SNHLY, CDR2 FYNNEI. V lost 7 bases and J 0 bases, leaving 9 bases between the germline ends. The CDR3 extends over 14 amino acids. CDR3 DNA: TGTGCCAGCAACCCGAATTCGAACACCGGGGAGCTGTTTTTT. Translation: CASNPNSNTGELFF.

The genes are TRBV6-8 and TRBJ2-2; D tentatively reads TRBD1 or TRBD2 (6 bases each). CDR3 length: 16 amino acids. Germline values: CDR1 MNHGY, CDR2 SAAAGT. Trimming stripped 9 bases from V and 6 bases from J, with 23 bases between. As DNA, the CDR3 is TGTGCCAGAGACGACAGGAGTAAAGGGGAGGCCGGGGAGCTGTTTTTT. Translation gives CARDDRSKGEAGELFF.

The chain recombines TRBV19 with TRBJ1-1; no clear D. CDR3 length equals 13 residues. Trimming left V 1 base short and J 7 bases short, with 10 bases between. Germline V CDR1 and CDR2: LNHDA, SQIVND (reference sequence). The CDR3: CASSIGRADEAFF. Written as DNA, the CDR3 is TGTGCCAGTAGTATAGGAAGGGCGGATGAAGCTTTCTTT.

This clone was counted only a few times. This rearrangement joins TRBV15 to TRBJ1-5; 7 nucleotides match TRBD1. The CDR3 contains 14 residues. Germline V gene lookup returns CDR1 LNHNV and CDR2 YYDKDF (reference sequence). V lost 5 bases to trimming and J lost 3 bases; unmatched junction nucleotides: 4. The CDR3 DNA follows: TGTGCCACCAGCCCGGGACAGACCAATCAGCCCCAGCATTTT. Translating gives CATSPGQTNQPQHF. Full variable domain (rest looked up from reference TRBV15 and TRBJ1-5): DAMVIQNPRYQVTQFGKPVTLSCSQTLNHNVMYWYQQKSSQAPKLLFHYYDKDFNNEADTPDNFQSRRPNTSFCFLDIRSPGLGDTAMYLCATSPGQTNQPQHFGDGTRLSIL.

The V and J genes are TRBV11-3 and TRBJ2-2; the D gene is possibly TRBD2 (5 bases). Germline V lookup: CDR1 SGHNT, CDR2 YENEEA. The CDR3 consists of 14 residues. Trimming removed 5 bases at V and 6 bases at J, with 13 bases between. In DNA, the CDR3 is TGTGCCAGCAGCGGATCCGCGAGGGCCGGGGAGCTGTTTTTT. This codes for CASSGSARAGELFF.

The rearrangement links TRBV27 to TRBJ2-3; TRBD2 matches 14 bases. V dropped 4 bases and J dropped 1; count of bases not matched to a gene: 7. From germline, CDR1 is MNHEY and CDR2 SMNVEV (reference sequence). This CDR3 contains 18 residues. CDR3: CASSSPGLAGVRTDTQYF. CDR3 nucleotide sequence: TGTGCCAGCAGTTCACCGGGACTAGCGGGAGTCCGCACAGATACGCAGTATTTT.

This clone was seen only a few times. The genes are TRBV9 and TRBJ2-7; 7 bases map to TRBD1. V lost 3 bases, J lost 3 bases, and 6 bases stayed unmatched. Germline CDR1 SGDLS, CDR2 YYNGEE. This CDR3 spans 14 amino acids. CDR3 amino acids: CASSETGFGYEQYF. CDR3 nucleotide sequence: TGTGCCAGCAGCGAGACAGGGTTTGGCTACGAGCAGTACTTC.

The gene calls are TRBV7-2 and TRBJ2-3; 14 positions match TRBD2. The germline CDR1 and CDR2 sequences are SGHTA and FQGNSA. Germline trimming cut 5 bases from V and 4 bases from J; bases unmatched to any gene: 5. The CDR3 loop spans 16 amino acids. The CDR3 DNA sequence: TGTGCCAGCAGCCAAGGACTAGCGGGAGGAGCAGATACGCAGTATTTT. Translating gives CASSQGLAGGADTQYF. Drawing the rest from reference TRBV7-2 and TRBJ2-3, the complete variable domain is GAGVSQSPSNKVTEKGKDVELRCDPISGHTALYWYRQSLGQGLEFLIYFQGNSAPDKSGLPSDRFSAERTGGSVSTLTIQRTQQEDSAVYLCASSQGLAGGADTQYFGPGTRLTVL.